The rows below give T cell receptor beta chains drawn from one sample of a study of T cells after yellow fever vaccination. Using its own MiXCR run on the 5' RACE reads, TCRdb lists one record per CDR3 protein. The sample holds 150,000 or so distinct CDR3 sequences; 7% to 10% are singletons and the top ten take 35% to 40%. The sample here was CD8+ T cells sorted from PBMCs, taken 45 days after the yellow fever booster vaccination. The source of these receptors is a young man who received the YFV17D yellow fever vaccine. The conserved cysteine and the conserved F or W are not part of the CDR3 here. The order of the fields is V gene, CDR3 length, clone size, J gene, CDR3 protein. The listing skips clone size in some rows; elsewhere it reads once, few, many or a size class.

TRBV6-5	8	many	TRBJ1-5	ASSYQPQH
TRBV19	14	-	TRBJ2-5	ASTGSRAEVGETQY
TRBV7-9	13	few	TRBJ1-1	ASIAGSTGNTEAF
TRBV20-1	14	few	TRBJ1-5	SARPHDRGPSQPQH
TRBV14	14	-	TRBJ1-2	ASSQEWTGKLNGYT
TRBV12-3/TRBV12-4	12	-	TRBJ1-1	ASRAGGGNTEAF
TRBV7-9	10	once	TRBJ1-2	ASSLDRGLCT
TRBV7-9	12	few	TRBJ1-3	ASSPEGSGNTIY
TRBV20-1	11	-	TRBJ1-4	SATGGTNEKLF
TRBV4-2	12	-	TRBJ1-1	ASSQDRWDTEAF
TRBV4-1	13	many	TRBJ2-4	ASSQDGRTKNIQY
TRBV4-1	12	-	TRBJ1-1	ASSQDARGTEAF
TRBV11-2	16	few	TRBJ1-2	ASSLDHWQGTYVDDYT
TRBV27	11	-	TRBJ1-2	ASSHGTGGGYT
TRBV2	11	-	TRBJ1-6	ASSRGPGSPLH
TRBV12-3/TRBV12-4	14	many	TRBJ2-3	ASSPSSGGAWDTQY
TRBV9	10	-	TRBJ2-7	ASSAGPGVPY
TRBV5-5	13	few	TRBJ2-7	ASSPPGQGAYEQY
TRBV7-9	12	few	TRBJ2-7	ASALAVASYEQY
TRBV29-1	12	many	TRBJ1-2	SVGHRALDYGYT
TRBV7-2	12	-	TRBJ2-2	ASSLLTGAGELF
TRBV4-1	12	few	TRBJ1-1	ASSSTGADTEAF
TRBV7-6	13	few	TRBJ2-1	ASSLVLGVVDEQF
TRBV4-2	15	-	TRBJ2-5	ASSQRTSGGAWETQY
TRBV6-6	11	-	TRBJ1-1	ASSSVANTEAF
TRBV3-1	15	-	TRBJ1-2	ASSQVVAGEGSYGYT
TRBV4-1	13	-	TRBJ1-6	ASSQAISYNSPLH
TRBV9	13	few	TRBJ2-5	ASSARGGAGETQY
TRBV4-3	13	many	TRBJ2-1	ASSQVGQGHNEQF
TRBV29-1	11	many	TRBJ2-3	SVTDRAPDTQY
TRBV6-2/TRBV6-3	12	few	TRBJ2-5	ATKNSGGEETQY
TRBV20-1	11	-	TRBJ1-1	SGGPPMNTEAF
TRBV28	15	few	TRBJ2-3	ASSFPRDRVFSDTQY
TRBV6-5	11	few	TRBJ1-2	ASHRDRGQGYT
TRBV5-1	14	many	TRBJ2-3	ASSPSTSGGTDTQY